A single sample gave rise to the 26 T cell receptor beta chains below, sequenced in a study of CD8+ T cells in alopecia areata. Extraction of RNA preceded its reverse transcription into cDNA, which served as the sequencing template. Generated by immunoSEQ multiplex PCR, the TCRdb table keeps only in-frame clones and is missing some. Among roughly 200,000 clones listed, 55% to 70% were seen once. Indicated treatment: oral pan-JAK inhibitor, 5-10 mg twice daily. The sample consisted of CD4+ T cells sorted from blood, taken at week 4, from a patient treated with tofacitinib. All receptors come from a human donor with alopecia areata.

The chain couples TRBV7-2 to TRBJ1-2; D is perhaps TRBD1 (6 bases). The germline V and J ends were trimmed by 2 bases and 1 base, with 14 bases remaining between them. CDR1 is SGHTA, CDR2 FQGNSA, per germline. The CDR3 runs to 16 residues. This CDR3 reads CASSLLSGANNYGYTF. The CDR3 DNA sequence: TGTGCCAGCAGCTTACTCTCAGGGGCGAATAACTATGGCTACACCTTC.

This chain uses TRBV15 with TRBJ1-6; tentatively, D is TRBD1 (5 bases). Deletions cut 0 bases from V and 7 bases from J, with 19 bases between. This CDR3 has 18 amino acids. Germline loops: CDR1 LNHNV, CDR2 YYDKDF (reference sequence). The CDR3 nucleotides are TGTGCCACCAGCAGAGATTGGCCGGGGCGGCAACGGAATTCACCCCTCCACTTT. Protein product: CATSRDWPGRQRNSPLHF.

This clone was recorded a few times. The CDR3 loop reads CASSQGTANTEAFF. CDR3 nucleotides: TGTGCCAGCTCACAAGGGACGGCGAACACTGAAGCTTTCTTT. This sequence joins TRBV18 and TRBJ1-1; TRBD1 might be the D (5 bases). CDR1 and CDR2 from the germline V gene are KGHSH and LQKENI. The length of the CDR3 is 14 residues. V lost 4 bases and J lost 1, with 10 bases in between.

This rearrangement joins TRBV29-1 to TRBJ2-5; 8 bases map to TRBD2. Germline loops: CDR1 SQVTM, CDR2 ANQGSEA. V shed 6 bases, J shed 1 base, and the junction held 4 bases outside the gene matches. The CDR3 is 13 amino acids. CDR3 nucleotide sequence: TGCAGCGTCCTCGGGACTAGCCAAGAGACCCAGTACTTC. Protein sequence: CSVLGTSQETQYF.

This clone has more than one count but fewer than ten. This chain uses TRBV19 with TRBJ2-7; 7 nucleotides line up with TRBD1. The V gene's germline CDR1 is LNHDA and CDR2 SQIVND (reference sequence). The trim removed 5 bases at V and 3 bases at J, leaving 7 bases unmatched. The CDR3 sequence is 14 residues long. DNA of the CDR3: TGTGCCAGTAGTGGGGACAGTCCATACTACGAGCAGTACTTC. The encoded protein is CASSGDSPYYEQYF.

The CDR3 spells CASSQARGRTQETQYF. Here the CDR3 DNA reads TGTGCCAGCAGCCAAGCCCGTGGCAGGACCCAAGAGACCCAGTACTTC. The rearrangement joins TRBV4-2 to TRBJ2-5; no reliable D call. This CDR3 has 16 amino acids. Deletions cut 1 base from V and 1 base from J, with 13 bases between. CDR1 LGHNA and CDR2 YNFKEQ come from the germline V gene.

The V gene is TRBV5-6, the J gene TRBJ1-2; D remains unclear. Germline V gene data show CDR1 as SGHDT and CDR2 as YYEEEE. V shed 4 bases and J shed 4 bases, with 14 bases lying between them. The CDR3 has 14 residues. The CDR3 sequence is CASSIPTVFYGYTF. The CDR3 DNA is TGTGCCAGCAGCATCCCGACGGTTTTCTATGGCTACACCTTC.

The chain joins TRBV29-1 to TRBJ1-2; D may be TRBD1 (6 bases). Trimming pared 7 bases from V and 2 bases from J, leaving 11 bases between. Germline lookup yields CDR1 SQVTM and CDR2 ANQGSEA. CDR3 length: 12 amino acids. CDR3 residues: CSARDTNYGYTF. CDR3 coding DNA: TGCAGCGCAAGGGACACCAACTATGGCTACACCTTC.

The J gene is TRBJ2-7, the V gene TRBV29-1; perhaps D is TRBD1 or TRBD2 (5 bases each). The germline V and J ends were trimmed by 6 bases and 0 bases, with 9 bases remaining between them. Germline V gene lookup returns CDR1 SQVTM and CDR2 ANQGSEA. CDR3 length equals 12 residues. As DNA, the CDR3 is TGCAGCGTCAGGGACGCCTCCTACGAGCAGTACTTC. It is translated as CSVRDASYEQYF.

This clone was seen just once. This rearrangement joins TRBV30 to TRBJ2-3; D is tentatively TRBD1 or TRBD2 (5 bases each). The V gene lost 0 bases and the J gene lost 1 base, with 11 bases spanning the gap. CDR3 length equals 15 residues. In germline, CDR1 is GTSNPN, CDR2 SVGIG (reference sequence). CDR3 region: CAWSVQVGGTDTQYF. The CDR3 DNA reads as TGTGCCTGGAGTGTACAGGTGGGGGGCACAGATACGCAGTATTTT.

The chain employs TRBV30 and TRBJ1-2; 10 bases are shared with TRBD1. Trimming at V came to 0 bases and at J to 7 bases, leaving 5 bases not matched to a gene. Germline lookup yields CDR1 GTSNPN and CDR2 SVGIG (reference sequence). CDR3 length equals 14 residues. The CDR3: CAWSVGQGGLGYTF. CDR3 coding DNA: TGTGCCTGGAGTGTCGGACAGGGGGGACTTGGCTACACCTTC. The full variable domain, completed using reference TRBV30 and TRBJ1-2, is SQTIHQWPATLVQPVGSPLSLECTVEGTSNPNLYWYRQAAGRGLQLLFYSVGIGQISSEVPQNLSASRPQDRQFILSSKKLLLSDSGFYLCAWSVGQGGLGYTFGSGTRLTVV.

J is TRBJ2-2 and V is TRBV5-1; D gene unclear. V dropped 5 bases and J dropped 3 bases, with 14 bases sitting between them. Germline values: CDR1 SGHRS, CDR2 YFSETQ. This CDR3 comprises 15 residues. The CDR3 here is CASRVFYPDTGELFF. CDR3 in DNA: TGCGCCAGCAGAGTTTTCTACCCGGACACCGGGGAGCTGTTTTTT.

V and J are TRBV30 and TRBJ2-1, with TRBD1 identical over 10 bases. After removal of 3 bases from V and 7 bases from J, the junction contained 12 bases not matched to a gene. The CDR3 extends over 16 amino acids. Germline CDR1 is GTSNPN and CDR2 is SVGIG (reference sequence). In DNA, the CDR3 is TGTGCCTGGAGCGAACCCGGACAGGGGGAAGGTAATGAGCAGTTCTTC. Its translation is CAWSEPGQGEGNEQFF.

This chain joins TRBV5-1 and TRBJ2-5; D call uncertain. This CDR3 contains 16 residues. V was trimmed by 0 bases and J by 0 bases, leaving 12 bases between them. Germline CDR1 reads SGHRS; CDR2 reads YFSETQ. The CDR3 reads CASSLAMMEYQETQYF. CDR3 DNA: TGCGCCAGCAGCTTGGCCATGATGGAGTACCAAGAGACCCAGTACTTC.

V is TRBV14 and J is TRBJ2-7; D ambiguous. The V gene lost 4 bases and the J gene lost 4 bases, with 8 bases spanning the gap. Germline V gives CDR1 SGHDN, CDR2 FVKESK. CDR3 length: 12 amino acids. The CDR3 spells CASSRRPYEQYF. The CDR3 DNA reads TGTGCCAGCAGCCGCAGGCCGTACGAGCAGTACTTC.

The chain links TRBV7-2 to TRBJ2-3; no definite D call. CDR3 size: 14 residues. CDR1 and CDR2 (germline): SGHTA, FQGNSA. Trimming left V 5 bases short and J 0 bases short, with 9 bases between. CDR3 residues: CASSDPFSTDTQYF. CDR3 DNA: TGTGCCAGCAGCGATCCCTTTAGCACAGATACGCAGTATTTT.

The chain couples TRBV29-1 to TRBJ1-2; D is unresolved. The germline V gene encodes CDR1 SQVTM and CDR2 ANQGSEA. V was clipped by 3 bases and J by 8 bases, with 19 bases between them. The CDR3 covers 14 residues. CDR3 bases: TGCAGCGTTGATGGCGGCCTGCAATTTGCCGGCTACACCTTC. Its protein is CSVDGGLQFAGYTF.

This clone was seen more than once but under ten times. The chain recombines TRBV5-1 with TRBJ2-2; 8 bases line up with TRBD1. Germline values: CDR1 SGHRS, CDR2 YFSETQ. V was pared by 7 bases and J by 7 bases, with 12 bases of the junction left unmatched. CDR3 length equals 15 residues. In DNA form, the CDR3 reads TGCGCCAGCGGGATTCAGGGGGCCGTCGGCGGGGAGCTGTTTTTT. Protein: CASGIQGAVGGELFF.

In its sample, this clone was seen many times. This chain connects TRBV7-9 to TRBJ2-2, with D possibly matching TRBD1 (5 bases). In germline, CDR1 is SEHNR, CDR2 FQNEAQ (reference sequence). Between the trimmed V and J ends, which lost 4 bases and 5 bases, there was a span of 14 bases. This CDR3 comprises 15 residues. The CDR3 reads CASSWPSTVTGELFF. CDR3 sequence (DNA): TGTGCCAGCAGCTGGCCCTCGACAGTGACCGGGGAGCTGTTTTTT.

V and J are TRBV29-1 and TRBJ2-1, with 9 bases matching TRBD2. Losses at the gene ends were 4 bases for V and 4 bases for J; bases not matched to a gene: 2. CDR1 SQVTM and CDR2 ANQGSEA come from the germline V gene. This CDR3 has 13 residues. The CDR3 DNA reads TGCAGCGTTGCTAGCGGGGTTTACAATGAGCAGTTCTTC. This gives the protein CSVASGVYNEQFF.

This clone was seen a handful of times. V usage is TRBV5-6 and J usage is TRBJ2-7; TRBD1 agrees at 9 bases. CDR3 length equals 16 residues. J was trimmed by 5 bases and V by 4 bases; bases with no gene match: 13. Germline values: CDR1 SGHDT, CDR2 YYEEEE. Written as DNA, the CDR3 is TGTGCCAGCAGCCAGTACTCCGGGACAGGGCTACACGAGCAGTACTTC. It is translated as CASSQYSGTGLHEQYF.

This clone showed up just a few times. The chain links TRBV29-1 to TRBJ1-4, with D uncertain. Germline loops: CDR1 SQVTM, CDR2 ANQGSEA. The CDR3 is 12 amino acids. The V end lost 6 bases, the J end lost 6 bases, and 11 bases lay between the germline ends. The CDR3 DNA reads TGCAGCGTAGCCTACGGGTATGAAAAACTGTTTTTT. Translated, it gives CSVAYGYEKLFF.

This clone has more than one count but fewer than ten. The chain combines TRBV9 with TRBJ2-3, with TRBD2 identical over 8 bases. The germline V gene has CDR1 SGDLS and CDR2 YYNGEE. The CDR3 covers 15 residues. Losses at the gene ends were 3 bases for V and 5 bases for J; bases not matched to a gene: 8. The CDR3 sequence is CASSDRGGIGDTQYF. CDR3 DNA sequence: TGTGCCAGCAGCGACCGGGGGGGCATTGGAGATACGCAGTATTTT.

The chain is built from TRBV4-1 and TRBJ2-6; 7 bases match TRBD1. Trimming took 2 bases from V and 4 from J; bases not matched to a gene: 5. The germline CDR1 and CDR2 sequences are MGHRA and YSYEKL. The CDR3 sequence is 16 residues long. The CDR3 region has the DNA TGCGCCAGCAGCCAACCCGACAGGGCCGGGGCCAACGTCCTGACTTTC. Translation gives CASSQPDRAGANVLTF.

This rearrangement joins TRBV15 to TRBJ1-5, with D hard to call. The germline CDR1 and CDR2 sequences are LNHNV and YYDKDF (reference sequence). The CDR3 extends over 12 amino acids. V was pared by 6 bases and J by 4 bases, with 7 bases between. In DNA form, the CDR3 reads TGTGCCACCAGTGGAGTTAATCAGCCCCAGCATTTT. It codes for CATSGVNQPQHF.

This clone was detected once. The chain has TRBV5-6 and TRBJ2-5; TRBD1 aligns across 10 bases. The length of the CDR3 is 17 residues. With 2 bases clipped from V and 2 bases from J, the junction kept 9 bases outside the gene matches. Germline V gene lookup returns CDR1 SGHDT and CDR2 YYEEEE. CDR3 protein: CASSLTLGQGRQETQYF. The CDR3 DNA follows: TGTGCCAGCAGCTTAACGTTGGGACAGGGGCGGCAAGAGACCCAGTACTTC.